This note documents a single T cell receptor beta chain sequence. Its specific antigen is unknown. Within one base of it there is no much larger clone, and no base qualities were kept. The CDR3 numbers 13 residues from cysteine through phenylalanine. The only DNA kept is the CDR3, 39 bases in frame from the first base. Relative to germline, V is 5 bases shorter and J is 4 bases shorter, with 11 bases between their ends. The CDR1 and CDR2 encoded by the germline V gene are SGHVS and FQNEAQ. Whole blood was collected in K2EDTA tubes by collaborating institutions according to the institutions' own protocols. Collaborator samples were shipped for TCRbeta analysis as frozen whole blood, isolated PBMCs, or DNA extracted from either sample type. The immunoSEQ Assay, a bias-controlled multiplex PCR, was used to amplify TCRbeta CDR3 regions from genomic DNA. As for the authors' bioinformatics: The number of nucleated cells in each sample was estimated by amplification of reference gene primers within the assay. Sequence reads were collapsed and filtered to measure the absolute abundance of every unique TCRbeta CDR3 rearrangement. Productive Simpson clonality was computed per sample as the square root of Simpson's diversity index over productive rearrangements. The source is immuneACCESS, and TCRdb retained only in-frame sequences with V and J called. Part of the clones is not carried over; for the studies checked, unresolved V genes explain less than half of this, and the remainder is unexplained. That table gives V, J and clone size, and the DNA gave D and trimming. The sample data list tens of thousands of clones, and 80% to 95% of these were observed just once. The ten most abundant clones make up 0.75% to 0.8% of the sample.

This sample was included in a study of blood T cell repertoires in COVID-19 (TCRdb year 2020). For the study in its entirety: Collaborator samples came from the United States, Italy and Spain and covered acute and convalescent phases of COVID-19. Where HLA class I and class II types were available, the types were taken from metadata supplied by the sample provider, not from assay-based typing. The dataset comprised deeply sampled blood TCRbeta repertoires from subjects exposed to, actively infected with, or recovered from COVID-19. The repertoires were released in a freely available public database meant as a resource for research on the immune response to SARS-CoV-2. The samples were drawn from the first 160 participants of the ongoing ImmuneRACE study and from 1,200 or so subjects provided by 6 global collaborators. Nearly every sample came with metadata listing a de-identified subject ID, COVID-19 status, age in years and sex. The material from the prospective study consisted of cDNA or gDNA derived from T cells, B-cell-depleted T cells, or PBMCs. General findings and caveats noted by the study authors: The amount of clinical and demographic metadata varied by source and participant and was provided uncurated.

The receptor chain draws on TRBV7-8 and TRBJ1-2; no confident D gene assignment can be made. The TCR originated in a woman of 80 years or more with acute or convalescent COVID-19. Sequenced input: peripheral blood. The base sequence is TGTGCCAGCAGCCCCGACACGGTCTATGGCTACACCTTC. This is translated as CASSPDTVYGYTF.